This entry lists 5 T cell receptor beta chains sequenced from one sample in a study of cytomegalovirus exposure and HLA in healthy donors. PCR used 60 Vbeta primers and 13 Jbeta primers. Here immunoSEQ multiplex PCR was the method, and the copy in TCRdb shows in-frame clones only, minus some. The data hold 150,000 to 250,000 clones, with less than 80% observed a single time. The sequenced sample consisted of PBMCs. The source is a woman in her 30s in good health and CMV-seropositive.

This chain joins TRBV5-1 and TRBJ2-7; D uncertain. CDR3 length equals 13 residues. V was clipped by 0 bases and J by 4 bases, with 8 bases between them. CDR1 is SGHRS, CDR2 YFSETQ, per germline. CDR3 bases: TGCGCCAGCAGCTTGGGTGAGGCTTACGAGCAGTACTTC. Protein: CASSLGEAYEQYF.

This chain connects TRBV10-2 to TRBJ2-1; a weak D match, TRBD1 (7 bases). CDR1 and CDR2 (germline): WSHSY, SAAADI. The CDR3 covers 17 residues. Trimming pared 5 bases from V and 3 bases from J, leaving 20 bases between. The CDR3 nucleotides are TGCGCCAGCAGTCCCCCAGGGGGGACGCCCAACTACAATGAGCAGTTCTTC. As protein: CASSPPGGTPNYNEQFF.

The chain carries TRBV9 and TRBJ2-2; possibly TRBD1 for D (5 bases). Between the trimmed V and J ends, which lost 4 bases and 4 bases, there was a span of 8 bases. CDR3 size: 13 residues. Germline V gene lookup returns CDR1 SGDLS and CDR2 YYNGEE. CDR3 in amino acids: CASSRTITGELFF. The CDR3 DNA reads TGTGCCAGCAGCCGGACAATCACCGGGGAGCTGTTTTTT.

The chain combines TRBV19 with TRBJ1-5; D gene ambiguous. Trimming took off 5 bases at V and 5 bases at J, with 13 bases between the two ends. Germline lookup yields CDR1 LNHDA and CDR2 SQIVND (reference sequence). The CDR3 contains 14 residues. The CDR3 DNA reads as TGTGCCAGTAGTTCCATAGGCGGGCATCAGCCCCAGCATTTT. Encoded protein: CASSSIGGHQPQHF.

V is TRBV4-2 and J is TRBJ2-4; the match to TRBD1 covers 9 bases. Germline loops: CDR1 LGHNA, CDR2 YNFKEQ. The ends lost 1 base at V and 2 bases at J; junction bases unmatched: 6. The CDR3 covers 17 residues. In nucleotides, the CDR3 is TGTGCCAGCAGCCAAGTTGGGACAGGGTTGACCAAAAACATTCAGTACTTC. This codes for CASSQVGTGLTKNIQYF.